The next 32 T cell receptor beta chains were all read from a single sample in a study of blood T cell repertoires in COVID-19. Measured with immunoSEQ multiplex PCR; TCRdb has only the in-frame clones, and not every one. The sample consists of roughly 420,000 clones, roughly 88% of them appearing once. Material for sequencing was PBMCs or T cells enriched from blood (not recorded which). The receptor set was obtained from a woman younger than 45 with acute COVID-19.

This clone came up once. The rearrangement uses TRBV30 and TRBJ1-6; 10 bases line up with TRBD1. The V gene's germline CDR1 is GTSNPN and CDR2 SVGIG (reference sequence). Losses at the gene ends were 2 bases for V and 5 bases for J; bases not matched to a gene: 6. The length of the CDR3 is 16 residues. CDR3 protein: CAWSHPGQGNNSPLHF. The CDR3 nucleotides are TGTGCCTGGAGTCATCCGGGACAGGGGAATAATTCACCCCTCCACTTT.

This sequence joins TRBV6-5 and TRBJ2-1; TRBD2 aligns across 9 bases. This CDR3 has 15 amino acids. CDR1 is MNHEY, CDR2 SVGAGI, per germline. The V and J ends lost 6 bases and 6 bases, in that order; junction bases with no gene match: 9. The CDR3: CASSRGGAMVNEQFF. The DNA of the CDR3 is TGTGCCAGCAGCCGCGGGGGGGCTATGGTCAATGAGCAGTTCTTC.

CDR3 sequence: CASSPPGRFKVVKGIKDQPQHF. The CDR3 DNA is TGCGCCAGCAGTCCTCCGGGGAGGTTTAAGGTGGTTAAGGGTATTAAGGATCAGCCCCAGCATTTT. The chain recombines TRBV23-1 with TRBJ1-5; D ambiguous. TRBV23-1 is designated an ORF whose function remains uncertain. The ends were cut back, 4 bases at V and 5 bases at J, with 36 bases in the middle. CDR3 size: 22 residues.

The rearrangement links TRBV7-3 to TRBJ2-1; possibly TRBD1 for D (6 bases). In germline, CDR1 is SGHTA, CDR2 FQGTGA. The V gene lost 5 bases and the J gene lost 5 bases, with 16 bases spanning the gap. CDR3 length: 15 amino acids. The CDR3 DNA reads TGTGCCAGCAGCCTGGGGACAAGTATCCACAATGAGCAGTTCTTC. Translated: CASSLGTSIHNEQFF.

The J gene is TRBJ1-4, the V gene TRBV29-1; D gene uncertain. Germline assignment: CDR1 SQVTM and CDR2 ANQGSEA. Trimming left V 7 bases short and J 9 bases short, with 18 bases between. CDR3 length: 13 residues. CDR3 nucleotides: TGCAGCGCCGAAGGCGGGGAGTCGAAAAAACTGTTTTTT. Its protein product is CSAEGGESKKLFF. The full variable domain, its missing parts supplied by reference TRBV29-1 and TRBJ1-4, is SAVISQKPSRDICQRGTSLTIQCQVDSQVTMMFWYRQQPGQSLTLIATANQGSEATYESGFVIDKFPISRPNLTFSTLTVSNMSPEDSSIYLCSAEGGESKKLFFGSGTQLSVL.

As DNA, the CDR3 is TGTGCCAGCAGCCCCGGTGGGACAGGGGGCAGGCCACGGGAGCAGTACTTC. Amino acid sequence: CASSPGGTGGRPREQYF. The J gene is TRBJ2-7, the V gene TRBV7-9, with 12 bases aligning to TRBD1. The CDR3 contains 17 residues. CDR1 is SEHNR and CDR2 is FQNEAQ in the germline V gene (reference sequence). Germline trimming cut 5 bases from V and 7 bases from J; bases unmatched to any gene: 15.

The genes are TRBV5-1 and TRBJ2-2; no clear D. Per the germline V gene, CDR1 is SGHRS and CDR2 is YFSETQ. The ends were cut back, 2 bases at V and 5 bases at J, with 10 bases in the middle. The CDR3 runs 14 residues. This chain's CDR3 is CASSFSGLTGELFF. Here the CDR3 DNA reads TGCGCCAGCAGCTTCTCCGGGTTGACCGGGGAGCTGTTTTTT.

The CDR3 loop is CASSEGTGPYEQYF. The DNA for the CDR3 is TGTGCCAGCAGTGAAGGGACAGGGCCCTACGAGCAGTACTTC. The chain carries TRBV25-1 and TRBJ2-7; TRBD1 aligns across 9 bases. This CDR3 is built from 14 residues. The ends lost 2 bases at V and 2 bases at J; junction bases unmatched: 1. The germline V gene has CDR1 MGHDK and CDR2 SYGVNS.

This chain joins TRBV28 and TRBJ1-1; weak D call: TRBD1 (5 bases). The V end lost 4 bases, the J end lost 0 bases, and 12 bases lay between the germline ends. Germline CDR1 MDHEN, CDR2 SYDVKM. This CDR3 region has 15 residues. The CDR3 coding sequence is TGTGCCAGCAGTTCCGGGGGTTCCATGAACACTGAAGCTTTCTTT. It yields the protein CASSSGGSMNTEAFF.

The rearrangement joins TRBV2 to TRBJ1-5; 7 bases map to TRBD1. The CDR3 contains 18 residues. Germline V gives CDR1 SNHLY, CDR2 FYNNEI. V lost 4 bases, J lost 8 bases, and 20 bases stayed unmatched. The CDR3 spells CASSGSGQYGGRWEPQHF. In DNA form, the CDR3 reads TGTGCCAGCAGTGGATCGGGACAGTATGGGGGCCGATGGGAGCCCCAGCATTTT.

The rearrangement links TRBV7-9 to TRBJ2-7; 10 nucleotides match TRBD1. Germline V lookup: CDR1 SEHNR, CDR2 FQNEAQ (reference sequence). This CDR3 has 17 amino acids. V lost 5 bases to trimming and J lost 3 bases; unmatched junction nucleotides: 13. The CDR3 loop is CASSHIQGTGDDYEQYF. The CDR3 coding sequence is TGTGCCAGCAGCCATATACAGGGGACAGGGGATGACTACGAGCAGTACTTC.

The chain employs TRBV11-1 and TRBJ2-5; D is unclear. Germline V lookup: CDR1 SGHAT, CDR2 FQDESV (reference sequence). The CDR3 covers 15 residues. With 5 bases removed from V and 0 bases from J, the gap between germline ends came to 13 bases. The CDR3 loop is CASSPRRLYQETQYF. The CDR3 nucleotides are TGTGCCAGCAGCCCCAGACGACTGTACCAAGAGACCCAGTACTTC.

The chain is built from TRBV2 and TRBJ2-7; D possibly corresponds to TRBD1 (6 bases). This CDR3 contains 12 residues. Germline loops: CDR1 SNHLY, CDR2 FYNNEI. Trimming removed 8 bases from V and 1 base from J, with 9 bases in between. The CDR3: CASGQISYEQYF. The CDR3 bases are TGTGCCAGCGGACAGATATCCTACGAGCAGTACTTC.

The chain couples TRBV12-3 or TRBV12-4 to TRBJ1-2, with TRBD1 as a possible D gene (5 bases). V lost 2 bases and J 8 bases, leaving 12 bases between the germline ends. This CDR3 is built from 13 residues. CDR3 amino acids: CASSLIDSQGYTF. The CDR3 DNA reads as TGTGCCAGCAGTTTAATAGACAGTCAGGGCTACACCTTC.

The chain combines TRBV18 with TRBJ1-4, with a possible D match to TRBD1 (5 bases). Germline assignment: CDR1 KGHSH and CDR2 LQKENI. CDR3 length: 14 residues. Trimming shortened V by 3 bases and J by 5 bases, and 10 bases separated the two germline ends. DNA of the CDR3: TGTGCCAGCTCACCTGGGGCCTACAATGAAAAACTGTTTTTT. It translates to CASSPGAYNEKLFF.

This sequence joins TRBV28 and TRBJ2-1; TRBD1 is a possible D gene (6 bases). The germline CDR1 and CDR2 sequences are MDHEN and SYDVKM. V gave up 7 bases and J gave up 0 bases, with 13 bases separating them. The CDR3 is made up of 15 amino acids. CDR3 sequence (DNA): TGTGCCAGCACCCCTAGGGGGAACTCCTACAATGAGCAGTTCTTC. It is translated as CASTPRGNSYNEQFF.

The rearrangement links TRBV20-1 to TRBJ1-1, with D perhaps TRBD1 (6 bases). V lost 1 base and J 10 bases, leaving 10 bases between the germline ends. The CDR3 covers 11 residues. Germline assignment: CDR1 DFQATT and CDR2 SNEGSKA (reference sequence). The DNA for the CDR3 is TGCAGTGCTAGAGTGCAGGGGAGAGCTTTCTTT. Amino acids: CSARVQGRAFF.

The chain combines TRBV20-1 with TRBJ2-1; D is uncertain. The length of the CDR3 is 13 residues. Germline values: CDR1 DFQATT, CDR2 SNEGSKA (reference sequence). With 3 bases removed from V and 7 bases from J, the gap between germline ends came to 13 bases. The CDR3 sequence is CSASFVADNEQFF. The CDR3 DNA reads TGCAGTGCTAGTTTTGTCGCGGATAATGAGCAGTTCTTC.

This rearrangement joins TRBV7-9 to TRBJ1-6; a weak D match, TRBD1 (5 bases). The CDR3 sequence is 14 residues long. Trimming removed 2 bases at V and 9 bases at J, with 11 bases between. Per germline, CDR1 SEHNR and CDR2 FQNEAQ (reference sequence). In DNA form, the CDR3 reads TGTGCCAGCAGCTTACCCAGGGATTTTTCACCCCTCCACTTT. This encodes CASSLPRDFSPLHF.

CDR3 protein: CASSLGAGGTDTQYF. In nucleotides, the CDR3 is TGTGCCAGCAGCTTGGGGGCGGGGGGCACAGATACGCAGTATTTT. V usage is TRBV5-4 and J usage is TRBJ2-3; 7 bases are a match to TRBD2. V lost 0 bases and J lost 1; bases outside the gene matches: 2. CDR1 and CDR2 (germline): SGHNT, YYREEE (reference sequence). The CDR3 covers 15 residues.

The V gene is TRBV9, the J gene TRBJ2-5; 9 bases match TRBD2. V shed 4 bases, J shed 5 bases, and the junction held 12 bases outside the gene matches. Germline V gene sequence: CDR1 SGDLS, CDR2 YYNGEE. The length of the CDR3 is 16 residues. The CDR3 loop reads CASSSLGGLAIETQYF. The CDR3 DNA is TGTGCCAGCAGCTCGTTGGGTGGACTAGCGATTGAGACCCAGTACTTC.

This chain joins TRBV18 and TRBJ2-3; perhaps TRBD1 as D (6 bases). The germline V and J ends were trimmed by 0 bases and 1 base, with 11 bases remaining between them. CDR3 length equals 16 residues. Germline V gene sequence: CDR1 KGHSH, CDR2 LQKENI. CDR3 bases: TGTGCCAGCTCACCACCGCAGGACAGACGCACAGATACGCAGTATTTT. This encodes CASSPPQDRRTDTQYF.

V and J are TRBV19 and TRBJ1-6, with a weak D call TRBD1 (5 bases). The CDR3 sequence is 16 residues long. The V gene's germline CDR1 is LNHDA and CDR2 SQIVND (reference sequence). The V and J ends lost 4 bases and 0 bases respectively, with 10 bases between them. CDR3: CASSTGRASYNSPLHF. CDR3 nucleotides: TGTGCCAGTAGTACCGGCAGGGCCTCCTATAATTCACCCCTCCACTTT. Using reference TRBV19 and TRBJ1-6 for the parts outside the CDR3, the full variable domain is DGGITQSPKYLFRKEGQNVTLSCEQNLNHDAMYWYRQDPGQGLRLIYYSQIVNDFQKGDIAEGYSVSREKKESFPLTVTSAQKNPTAFYLCASSTGRASYNSPLHFGNGTRLTVT.

The rearrangement uses TRBV5-4 and TRBJ2-7; TRBD1 aligns across 9 bases. Germline V gene data show CDR1 as SGHNT and CDR2 as YYREEE (reference sequence). CDR3 length: 15 residues. The V and J ends lost 4 bases and 6 bases, in that order; junction bases with no gene match: 11. CDR3 loop: CASSMGQGRPREQYF. For the CDR3, the DNA is TGTGCCAGCAGCATGGGACAGGGTCGCCCTCGCGAGCAGTACTTC.

The chain links TRBV30 to TRBJ1-3; D is perhaps TRBD1 (6 bases). The CDR3 totals 14 residues. With 2 bases removed from V and 7 bases from J, the gap between germline ends came to 15 bases. The germline CDR1 and CDR2 sequences are GTSNPN and SVGIG (reference sequence). CDR3 loop: CAWSISQGLNTIYF. DNA for the CDR3: TGTGCCTGGAGTATAAGTCAGGGGCTGAACACCATATATTTT.

The V gene is TRBV2, the J gene TRBJ1-5; D is ambiguous. Between the trimmed V and J ends, which lost 6 bases and 0 bases, there was a span of 9 bases. The CDR3 runs 14 residues. The germline V gene has CDR1 SNHLY and CDR2 FYNNEI. The CDR3 region has the DNA TGTGCCAGCAGAGCCCCTTATAGCAATCAGCCCCAGCATTTT. This codes for CASRAPYSNQPQHF.

V and J are TRBV10-3 and TRBJ1-5; D gene ambiguous. Trimming removed 2 bases from V and 7 bases from J, with 6 bases in between. CDR1 ENHRY and CDR2 SYGVKD come from the germline V gene. This CDR3 is 12 amino acids long. The CDR3 reads CAISEDTQPQHF. The CDR3 DNA reads as TGTGCCATCAGTGAGGACACACAGCCCCAGCATTTT.

This chain joins TRBV27 and TRBJ1-2, with 9 bases lining up with TRBD1. The germline CDR1 and CDR2 sequences are MNHEY and SMNVEV (reference sequence). The CDR3 extends over 14 amino acids. V gave up 4 bases and J gave up 5 bases; unmatched junction bases: 5. CDR3 sequence reads: CASSSGTGKYGYTF. The CDR3, as DNA: TGTGCCAGCAGTTCAGGGACAGGGAAGTATGGCTACACCTTC.

CDR3 residues: CAWGLGQLANTEAFF. Here the CDR3 DNA reads TGTGCCTGGGGTCTGGGACAGCTCGCGAACACTGAAGCTTTCTTT. This chain links TRBV30 with TRBJ1-1, with 7 bases aligning to TRBD1. The CDR3 has 15 residues. Per the germline V gene, CDR1 is GTSNPN and CDR2 is SVGIG (reference sequence). J lost 1 base, V lost 5 bases, and 10 bases had no gene match.

The J gene is TRBJ1-1, the V gene TRBV19, with TRBD1 identical over 7 bases. Looked up from germline, CDR1 is LNHDA and CDR2 is SQIVND (reference sequence). CDR3 size: 17 residues. After removal of 7 bases from V and 1 base from J, the junction contained 15 bases not matched to a gene. Here the CDR3 DNA reads TGTGCCAGTACCAAGGCCCGGGACAGACCCTGGAACACTGAAGCTTTCTTT. It translates to CASTKARDRPWNTEAFF.

As regards this clone: This specimen includes other DNA sequences encoding the same CDR3. V gene TRBV4-1 combines with J gene TRBJ1-5; possible D gene TRBD1, 6 bases. CDR1 MGHRA and CDR2 YSYEKL come from the germline V gene. Trimming cost V 0 bases and J 4 bases, with 10 bases left between them. The CDR3 totals 15 residues. In nucleotides, the CDR3 is TGCGCCAGCAGCCAAGAGCTTACAGGGAATCAGCCCCAGCATTTT. This translates into CASSQELTGNQPQHF.

This chain uses TRBV7-9 with TRBJ2-1; 9 positions agree with TRBD2. The V gene end was trimmed by 5 bases and the J gene end by 3 bases; junction bases not matched to a gene: 5. Germline-derived CDR1 and CDR2 are SEHNR and FQNEAQ (reference sequence). CDR3 length: 15 residues. The CDR3 reads CASSPKRGDYNEQFF. The DNA of the CDR3 is TGTGCCAGCAGCCCCAAGCGGGGGGACTACAATGAGCAGTTCTTC.